These T cell receptor beta chains were read from a single sample in a study of Graves' ophthalmopathy and Graves' hyperthyroidism. TCRdb redid the calling of the multiplex PCR reads with MiXCR, one entry per CDR3 protein. The data contain about 550,000 distinct CDR3 sequences, about two fifths of them singletons. Specimen: peripheral blood or thyroid tissue (not recorded which). The source of these receptors is an adult man with Graves' hyperthyroidism. The CDR3 runs from the conserved cysteine through the conserved F or W. The D gene is left open where the match is weak. Some rows have no size entry. The others give once, few or many, or a class for an expanded clone.

CDR3 DNA,CDR3 protein,clone size,J gene,V gene,D gene
TGTGCCACCAGCGAAACCCCGACTAGCGGGGGCCGCACAGATACGCAGTATTTT,CATSETPTSGGRTDTQYF,.,TRBJ2-3,TRBV15,TRBD2
TGTGCCAGCAGTCCCCCGCTGGGCCGGGAGGGGCCCCAGCATTTT,CASSPPLGREGPQHF,.,TRBJ1-5,TRBV7-2,.
TGTGCCAGCAGTTCGTGGTCCTACGAGCAGTACTTC,CASSSWSYEQYF,many,TRBJ2-7,TRBV6-5,.
TGCGCCAGCAGCTCGGACGCGACCCTCACAGATACGCAGTATTTT,CASSSDATLTDTQYF,.,TRBJ2-3,TRBV10-1,.
TGTGCCAGCAGCTTCACTTACGCGAACACTGAAGCCTTCTTT,CASSFTYANTEAFF,once,TRBJ1-1,TRBV7-9,.
TGTGCCAGCAGAGAGAGGACAGGGGAAACAACTAATGAAAAACTGTTTTTT,CASRERTGETTNEKLFF,many,TRBJ1-4,TRBV25-1,TRBD1
TGCAGCGTTCCAGTCGGGACTGAAGCTTTCTTT,CSVPVGTEAFF,.,TRBJ1-1,TRBV29-1,.
TGTGCCACCAGCAGAGACCAGCGGGGGGGCGGCAATCAGCCCCAGCATTTT,CATSRDQRGGGNQPQHF,.,TRBJ1-5,TRBV15,.
TGTGCCAGCAGCTTGACGGGACAGAGGACCTACGAGCAGTACTTC,CASSLTGQRTYEQYF,.,TRBJ2-7,TRBV7-8,TRBD1
TGTGCCAGTAGTCGGACTAGCACATCATCAGAGACCCAGTACTTC,CASSRTSTSSETQYF,many,TRBJ2-5,TRBV19,TRBD2
TGTGCCAGCAGTGAAGTGGGGTATGGAGGTGAAAAACTGTTTTTT,CASSEVGYGGEKLFF,many,TRBJ1-4,TRBV2,.
TGTGCCAGTAGTATACACGGGACAGGGGGCGACGAGACCCAGTACTTC,CASSIHGTGGDETQYF,.,TRBJ2-5,TRBV19,TRBD1
TGTGCCAGCAGTCGATGGGGCGGGCCCCGTGGGTTCTTC,CASSRWGGPRGFF,.,TRBJ2-1,TRBV6-2/TRBV6-3,.
TGTGCCAGCAGCTTACTACCCTTAAGGGGCCTAGCGCACGAGCAGTACTTC,CASSLLPLRGLAHEQYF,many,TRBJ2-7,TRBV7-6,.
TGTGCCAGCAGCACAGCGGGGGGGCCCCAAGAGACCCAGTACTTC,CASSTAGGPQETQYF,.,TRBJ2-5,TRBV7-9,TRBD2
TGTGCCAGCAGGTACGGCAGGGACACTGAGTATGGCTACACCTTC,CASRYGRDTEYGYTF,.,TRBJ1-2,TRBV7-9,.
TGTGCCAGCAGTTACCTTCGGGTGAACACTGAAGCTTTCTTT,CASSYLRVNTEAFF,many,TRBJ1-1,TRBV6-1,.
TGTGCCAGCGGGCTCGGGACAGGGGGAGTTCAGCCCCAGCATTTT,CASGLGTGGVQPQHF,many,TRBJ1-5,TRBV19,TRBD1
TGTGCCAGCAGCTTGGCAGGGGTAGACGCCTACGAGCAGTACTTC,CASSLAGVDAYEQYF,.,TRBJ2-7,TRBV5-4,.
TGTGCCAGTATGAGCGGGACCCAGTACTTC,CASMSGTQYF,.,TRBJ2-5,TRBV19,.
TGCGCCAGCAGCTTGGTGCCAGATGGAGAAAAACTGTTTTTT,CASSLVPDGEKLFF,.,TRBJ1-4,TRBV5-1,.
TGTGCCAGCAGCTACACAGGACAGAATGAAAAACTGTTTTTT,CASSYTGQNEKLFF,.,TRBJ1-4,TRBV4-2,.
TGTGCCAGCAGTTTCGCCGGGGGTAACGGGGAGCTGTTTTTT,CASSFAGGNGELFF,.,TRBJ2-2,TRBV12-3/TRBV12-4,.
TGTGCCAGTTCGCGACTAGCGGGGAACACCGGGGAGCTGTTTTTT,CASSRLAGNTGELFF,few,TRBJ2-2,TRBV2,TRBD2
TGTGCCAGCAGCTGGGGGGAGGTCTACACCTTC,CASSWGEVYTF,many,TRBJ1-2,TRBV7-9,.
TGTGCCACTGGTCGGGGGAGTGGAAAGACCCAGTACTTC,CATGRGSGKTQYF,.,TRBJ2-5,TRBV7-2,.
TGTGCCAGCAGTCCACCGGGGTCGTACTACACCTTC,CASSPPGSYYTF,.,TRBJ1-2,TRBV12-3/TRBV12-4,.
TGTGCCATCAGGGAGGACAGGCAAGAGACCCAGTACTTC,CAIREDRQETQYF,.,TRBJ2-5,TRBV10-3,TRBD1
TGTGCCAGCAGTGTATCGCTAGCGGGGCCCGAGCAGTACTTC,CASSVSLAGPEQYF,many,TRBJ2-7,TRBV2,TRBD2
TGTGCCAGCAGTTTTAATGGGGGAAATTCACCCCTCCACTTT,CASSFNGGNSPLHF,many,TRBJ1-6,TRBV12-3/TRBV12-4,.
TGTGCCAGCAGCCAAGGCGGGGCTAGCGGTTACGAGCAGTACTTC,CASSQGGASGYEQYF,once,TRBJ2-7,TRBV25-1,TRBD2
TGTGCCAGCAGCTCAACAGGTGGAACGAACACTGAAGCTTTCTTT,CASSSTGGTNTEAFF,.,TRBJ1-1,TRBV7-3,.
TGTGCCAGCTCACCCCCCGACAGGGGGATTCGGATGAACACTGAAGCTTTCTTT,CASSPPDRGIRMNTEAFF,once,TRBJ1-1,TRBV12-3/TRBV12-4,TRBD1